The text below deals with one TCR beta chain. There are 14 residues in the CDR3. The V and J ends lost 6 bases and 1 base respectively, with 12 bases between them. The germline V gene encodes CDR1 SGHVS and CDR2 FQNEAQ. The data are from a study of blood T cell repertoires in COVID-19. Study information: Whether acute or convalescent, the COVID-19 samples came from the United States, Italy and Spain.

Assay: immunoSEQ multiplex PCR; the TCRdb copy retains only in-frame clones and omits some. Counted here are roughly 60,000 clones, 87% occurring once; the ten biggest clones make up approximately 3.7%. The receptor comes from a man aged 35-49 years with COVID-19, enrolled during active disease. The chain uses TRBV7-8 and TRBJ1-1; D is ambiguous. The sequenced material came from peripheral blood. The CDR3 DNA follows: TGTGCCAGCAGTACCGGCGGCGGGAACACTGAAGCTTTCTTT. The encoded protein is CASSTGGGNTEAFF.